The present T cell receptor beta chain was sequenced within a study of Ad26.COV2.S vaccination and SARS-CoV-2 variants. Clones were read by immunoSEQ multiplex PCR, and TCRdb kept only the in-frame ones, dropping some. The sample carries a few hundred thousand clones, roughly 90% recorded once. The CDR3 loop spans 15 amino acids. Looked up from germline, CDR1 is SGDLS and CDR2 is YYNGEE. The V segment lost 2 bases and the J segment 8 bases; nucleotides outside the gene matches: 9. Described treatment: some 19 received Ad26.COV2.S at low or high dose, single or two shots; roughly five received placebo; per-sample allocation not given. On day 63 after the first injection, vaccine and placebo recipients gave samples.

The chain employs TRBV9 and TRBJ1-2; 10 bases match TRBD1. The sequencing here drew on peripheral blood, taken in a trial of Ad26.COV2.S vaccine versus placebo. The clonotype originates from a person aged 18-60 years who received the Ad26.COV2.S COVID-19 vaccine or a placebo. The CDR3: CASSVQPGQGNGYTF. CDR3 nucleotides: TGTGCCAGCAGCGTGCAACCGGGACAGGGGAACGGCTACACCTTC.